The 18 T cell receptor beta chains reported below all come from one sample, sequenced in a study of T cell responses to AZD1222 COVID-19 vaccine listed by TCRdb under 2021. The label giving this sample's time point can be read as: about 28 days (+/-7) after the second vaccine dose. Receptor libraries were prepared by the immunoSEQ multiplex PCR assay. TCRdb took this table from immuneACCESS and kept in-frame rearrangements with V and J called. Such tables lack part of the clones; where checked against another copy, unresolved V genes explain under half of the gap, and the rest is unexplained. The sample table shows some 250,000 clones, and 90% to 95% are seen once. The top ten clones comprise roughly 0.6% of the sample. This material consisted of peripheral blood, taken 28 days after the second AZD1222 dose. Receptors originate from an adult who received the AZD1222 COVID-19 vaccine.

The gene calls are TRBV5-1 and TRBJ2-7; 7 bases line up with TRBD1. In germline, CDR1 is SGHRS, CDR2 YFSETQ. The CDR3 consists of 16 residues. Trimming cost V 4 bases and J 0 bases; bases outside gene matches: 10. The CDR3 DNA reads TGCGCCAGCAGCCTGGCCGGACAGGACCACTCCTACGAGCAGTACTTC. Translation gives CASSLAGQDHSYEQYF.

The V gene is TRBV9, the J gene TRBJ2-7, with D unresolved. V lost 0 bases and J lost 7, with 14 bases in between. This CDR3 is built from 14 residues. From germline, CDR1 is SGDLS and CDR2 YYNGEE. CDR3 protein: CASSVGGEGYEQYF. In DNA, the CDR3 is TGTGCCAGCAGCGTAGGGGGTGAAGGGTATGAGCAGTACTTC.

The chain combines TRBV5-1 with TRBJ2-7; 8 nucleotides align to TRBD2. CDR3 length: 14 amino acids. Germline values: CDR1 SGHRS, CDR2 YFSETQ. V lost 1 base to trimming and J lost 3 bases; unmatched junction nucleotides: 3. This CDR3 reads CASSLIAGFYEQYF. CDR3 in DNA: TGCGCCAGCAGCTTGATAGCGGGATTCTACGAGCAGTACTTC.

The CDR3 sequence: CASSQDGGGNTEAFF. In nucleotides, the CDR3 is TGTGCCAGCAGCCAAGATGGTGGGGGAAACACTGAAGCTTTCTTT. J is TRBJ1-1 and V is TRBV4-2; D may be TRBD1 (5 bases). The V end was cut by 0 bases, the J end by 2 bases, with 10 bases between. The CDR3 sequence is 15 residues long. The V gene's germline CDR1 is LGHNA and CDR2 YNFKEQ.

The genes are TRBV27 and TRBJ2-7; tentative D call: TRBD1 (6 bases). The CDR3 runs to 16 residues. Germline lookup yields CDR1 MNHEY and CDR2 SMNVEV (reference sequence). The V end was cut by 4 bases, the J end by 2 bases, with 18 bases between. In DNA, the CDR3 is TGTGCCAGCAGTTCGACCCCCCTTGGGACAACCTACGAGCAGTACTTC. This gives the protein CASSSTPLGTTYEQYF.

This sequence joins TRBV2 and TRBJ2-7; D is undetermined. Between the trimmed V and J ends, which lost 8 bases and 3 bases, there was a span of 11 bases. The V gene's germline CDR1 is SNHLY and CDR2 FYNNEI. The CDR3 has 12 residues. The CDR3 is CASARTVYEQYF. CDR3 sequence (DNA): TGTGCCAGCGCTCGGACCGTCTACGAGCAGTACTTC.

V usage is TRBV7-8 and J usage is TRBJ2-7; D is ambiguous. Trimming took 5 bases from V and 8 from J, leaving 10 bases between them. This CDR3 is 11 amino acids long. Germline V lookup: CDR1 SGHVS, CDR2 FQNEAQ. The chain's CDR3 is CASSPQVKQYF. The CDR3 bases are TGTGCCAGCAGCCCCCAGGTGAAGCAGTACTTC.

The CDR3 sequence is CASSVGGRDGYTF. In DNA form, the CDR3 reads TGTGCCAGCAGCGTAGGAGGCAGGGATGGCTACACCTTC. The chain combines TRBV9 with TRBJ1-2; D might be TRBD1 (5 bases). This CDR3 region has 13 residues. Per the germline V gene, CDR1 is SGDLS and CDR2 is YYNGEE. V was pared by 0 bases and J by 6 bases, with 9 bases between.

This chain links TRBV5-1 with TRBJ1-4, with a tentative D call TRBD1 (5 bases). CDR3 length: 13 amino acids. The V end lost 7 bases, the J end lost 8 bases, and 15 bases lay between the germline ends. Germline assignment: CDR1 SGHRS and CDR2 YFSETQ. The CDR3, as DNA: TGCGCCAGCCAACGGGACGTCGGAGAAAAACTGTTTTTT. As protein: CASQRDVGEKLFF. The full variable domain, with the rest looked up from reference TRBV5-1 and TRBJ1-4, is KAGVTQTPRYLIKTRGQQVTLSCSPISGHRSVSWYQQTPGQGLQFLFEYFSETQRNKGNFPGRFSGRQFSNSRSEMNVSTLELGDSALYLCASQRDVGEKLFFGSGTQLSVL.

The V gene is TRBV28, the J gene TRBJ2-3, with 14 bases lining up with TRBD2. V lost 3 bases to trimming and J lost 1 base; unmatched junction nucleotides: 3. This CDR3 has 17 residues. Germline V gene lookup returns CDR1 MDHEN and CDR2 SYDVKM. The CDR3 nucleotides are TGTGCCAGCAGTTTGGGACTAGCGGGAGTCGGCACAGATACGCAGTATTTT. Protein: CASSLGLAGVGTDTQYF.

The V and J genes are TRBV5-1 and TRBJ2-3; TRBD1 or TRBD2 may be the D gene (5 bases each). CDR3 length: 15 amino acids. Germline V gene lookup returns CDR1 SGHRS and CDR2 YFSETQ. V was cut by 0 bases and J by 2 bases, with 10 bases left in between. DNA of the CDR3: TGCGCCAGCAGCTTGGGGGGGACCGACACAGATACGCAGTATTTT. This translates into CASSLGGTDTDTQYF.

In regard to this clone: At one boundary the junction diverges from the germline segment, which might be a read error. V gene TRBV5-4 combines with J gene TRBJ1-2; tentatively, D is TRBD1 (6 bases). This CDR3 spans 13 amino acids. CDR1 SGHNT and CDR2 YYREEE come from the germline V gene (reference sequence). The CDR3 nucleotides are TGTGCCAGCAGCTTGGACCCGTCCGGGGGCCAGCTCTTC. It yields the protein CASSLDPSGGQLF.

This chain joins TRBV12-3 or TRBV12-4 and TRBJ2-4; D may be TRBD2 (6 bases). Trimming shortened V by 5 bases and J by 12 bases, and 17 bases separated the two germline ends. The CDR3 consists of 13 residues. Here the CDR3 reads CASSARSRGDQYF. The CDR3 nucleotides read TGTGCCAGCAGTGCCCGGTCGCGGGGAGATCAGTACTTC.

CDR3 DNA sequence: TGCGCCAGCAGAGTAAGCGGAGACACCGGGGAGCTGTTTTTT. Its translation is CASRVSGDTGELFF. This chain joins TRBV10-1 and TRBJ2-2; D might be TRBD2 (5 bases). Germline CDR1 is WNHNN and CDR2 is SYGVQD (reference sequence). This CDR3 contains 14 residues. Trimming cost V 6 bases and J 3 bases, with 11 bases left between them.

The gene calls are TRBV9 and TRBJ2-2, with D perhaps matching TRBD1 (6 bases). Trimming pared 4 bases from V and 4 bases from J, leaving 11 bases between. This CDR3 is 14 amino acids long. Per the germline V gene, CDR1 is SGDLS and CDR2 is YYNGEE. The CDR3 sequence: CASSPGQLTGELFF. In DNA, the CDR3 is TGTGCCAGCAGCCCCGGACAGCTCACCGGGGAGCTGTTTTTT.

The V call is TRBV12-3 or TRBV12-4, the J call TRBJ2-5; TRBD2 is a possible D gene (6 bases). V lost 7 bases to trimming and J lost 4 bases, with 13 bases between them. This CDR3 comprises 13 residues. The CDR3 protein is CASTFAGRETQYF. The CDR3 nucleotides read TGTGCCAGCACCTTTGCGGGGCGAGAGACCCAGTACTTC.

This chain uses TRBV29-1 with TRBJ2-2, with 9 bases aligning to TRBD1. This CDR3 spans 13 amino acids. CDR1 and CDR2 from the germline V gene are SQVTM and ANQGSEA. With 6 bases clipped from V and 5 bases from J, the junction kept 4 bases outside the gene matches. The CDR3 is CSVTQGATGELFF. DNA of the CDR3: TGCAGCGTGACACAGGGGGCGACCGGGGAGCTGTTTTTT.

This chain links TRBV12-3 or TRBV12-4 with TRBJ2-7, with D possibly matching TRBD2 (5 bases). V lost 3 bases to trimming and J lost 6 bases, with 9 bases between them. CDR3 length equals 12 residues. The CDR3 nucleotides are TGTGCCAGCAGTTTGATAGGGAGCGAGCAGTACTTC. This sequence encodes CASSLIGSEQYF.